These 2 T cell receptor beta chains were sequenced from one sample in a study of T cell responses to AZD1222 COVID-19 vaccine (dated by TCRdb to about 2021). Receptor amplification or capture employed the immunoSEQ multiplex PCR assay. TCRdb holds this immuneACCESS table with in-frame rearrangements only. Some clones are missing; in checked studies, unresolved V genes explain under half, and the rest has no known cause. A total of 110,000 or so clones appear in this sample, about 91% of them only once. Jointly, the top ten make up 6.5% to 9.5% of the sample. The meaning of the sample's time point label: baseline before first vaccination. The sample here was peripheral blood, taken on day 0 of AZD1222 vaccination. These receptors all come from an adult in good health.

This chain joins TRBV7-2 and TRBJ1-2; maybe TRBD1 (5 bases). The CDR3 extends over 16 amino acids. Trimming left V 1 base short and J 7 bases short, with 19 bases between. Germline V gene sequence: CDR1 SGHTA, CDR2 FQGNSA. CDR3 residues: CASSLVAGNMGLGYTF. In DNA, the CDR3 is TGTGCCAGCAGCTTAGTGGCAGGGAATATGGGGCTTGGCTACACCTTC.

This clone was counted once. In nucleotides, the CDR3 is TGCGCCAGCAGCCAACGGGCCGTCCACTTAGCTTCTCTCTACACCTTC. It yields the protein CASSQRAVHLASLYTF. The V gene is TRBV4-3, the J gene TRBJ1-2, with D unclear. Germline-derived CDR1 and CDR2 are LGHNA and YSLEER. Trimming pared 2 bases from V and 10 bases from J, leaving 23 bases between. The CDR3 has 16 residues.